This T cell receptor (beta chain) was captured in a study of blood T cell repertoires in COVID-19. Study-wide background: There were acute and convalescent COVID-19 samples, and they came from the United States, Italy and Spain. From T cells, B-cell-depleted T cells, or PBMCs came the material, which was cDNA or gDNA.

In the authors' workflow: Scientists estimated how many nucleated cells there were by amplifying reference gene primers. Repertoires were generated with immunoSEQ multiplex PCR, while TCRdb's copy carries only in-frame clones and drops some. V and J calls and clone size come straight from that table; D and trimming were deduced from the DNA. The table includes 300,000 to 450,000 clones, roughly 90% detected once. The CDR3 length is 12 residues. V lost 5 bases and J 5 bases, leaving 10 bases between the germline ends. Germline V gives CDR1 MNHNY, CDR2 SVGAGI (reference sequence). Sequencing input: peripheral blood. The rearrangement links TRBV6-6 to TRBJ2-7; possibly TRBD1 for D (5 bases). The clonotype was recovered from a woman aged 60-75 years with COVID-19, enrolled during active disease. The CDR3 sequence is CASSHRNDEQYF. In nucleotides, the CDR3 is TGTGCCAGCAGTCACAGGAATGACGAGCAGTACTTC.